These 19 T cell receptor beta chains originate from one sample sequenced in a study of T cells after yellow fever vaccination (dated by TCRdb to the late 2010s). Library preparation used 5' RACE. Sequencing was carried out with an Illumina HiSeq 2500. TCRdb reanalyzed the raw reads on its own, using fastp at Q25 for trimming and MiXCR for clone calling, and kept in-frame beta chains. Records with the same CDR3 protein are collapsed into one entry carrying the most frequent genes and DNA. In this sample the table shows hundreds of thousands of distinct CDR3 sequences, 8% to 9.5% of which occur a single time. Of the sample, approximately 15% is held by the ten largest clones. The treatment or condition label here, explained by the study, means: live attenuated yellow fever vaccine strain. The sequencing used PBMCs, collected roughly 46 days after the first yellow fever vaccination. Receptors were obtained from a man aged 18 to 35 who received the YFV17D yellow fever vaccine.

The chain recombines TRBV6-1 with TRBJ2-7, with D unclear. The CDR3 is 14 residues long. CDR1 is MNHNS, CDR2 SASEGT, per germline. V lost 6 bases and J 5 bases, leaving 17 bases between the germline ends. The CDR3 DNA reads TGTGCCAGCAGCCCCTCTGCGGTTCGTAACGAGCAGTACTTC. It yields the protein CASSPSAVRNEQYF.

Many counts were recorded for this clonotype. V is TRBV7-9 and J is TRBJ1-6; D is ambiguous. V gave up 2 bases and J gave up 10 bases, with 6 bases separating them. The CDR3 runs 12 residues. CDR1 is SEHNR and CDR2 is FQNEAQ in the germline V gene (reference sequence). CDR3 sequence (DNA): TGTGCCAGCAGCTTATTGGGATCACCCCTCCACTTT. Translation: CASSLLGSPLHF.

This clonotype was observed a handful of times. The chain combines TRBV12-3 or TRBV12-4 with TRBJ2-1; the D gene is possibly TRBD2 (5 bases). The CDR3 extends over 14 amino acids. V lost 5 bases, J lost 16 bases, and 24 bases lay in between. The CDR3 coding sequence is TGTGCCAGCAGTACCTCGGACTCGAGTATTCAAGGATTCTTC. This sequence encodes CASSTSDSSIQGFF.

This clonotype was counted at least ten times. This chain uses TRBV12-3 or TRBV12-4 with TRBJ2-6; tentatively, D is TRBD1 (5 bases). Trimming took off 3 bases at V and 2 bases at J, with 11 bases between the two ends. The CDR3 runs 16 residues. The CDR3 is CASSFRGIAGANVLTF. CDR3 DNA sequence: TGTGCCAGCAGTTTTAGGGGTATTGCTGGGGCCAACGTCCTGACTTTC.

This clonotype has just a few counts. The chain combines TRBV5-1 with TRBJ2-2; the D gene could be TRBD1 or TRBD2 (5 bases each). The V gene's germline CDR1 is SGHRS and CDR2 YFSETQ. V lost 4 bases and J lost 2, with 15 bases in between. The CDR3 runs to 16 residues. CDR3 DNA: TGCGCCAGCAGCGCTTCCGGGACGAGAAACACCGGGGAGCTGTTTTTT. Protein product: CASSASGTRNTGELFF.

This clonotype has only a few counts. V gene TRBV12-3 or TRBV12-4 combines with J gene TRBJ2-3, with D perhaps given as TRBD1 or TRBD2 (5 bases each). This CDR3 has 18 residues. Trimming cost V 0 bases and J 1 base, with 17 bases left between them. CDR3 amino acids: CASSLATPGPWGTDTQYF. CDR3 DNA sequence: TGTGCCAGCAGTTTAGCGACCCCGGGACCGTGGGGCACAGATACGCAGTATTTT.

At least ten counts were recorded for this clonotype. The chain combines TRBV11-2 with TRBJ1-2; D is uncertain. V gave up 5 bases and J gave up 1 base, with 5 bases separating them. This CDR3 contains 12 residues. CDR1 is SGHAT and CDR2 is FQNNGV in the germline V gene. The CDR3 loop reads CASSGGNYGYTF. CDR3 in DNA: TGTGCCAGCAGCGGCGGTAACTATGGCTACACCTTC.

The rearrangement joins TRBV29-1 to TRBJ2-2; no firm D call. Germline V gene sequence: CDR1 SQVTM, CDR2 ANQGSEA. The CDR3 length is 13 residues. V dropped 4 bases and J dropped 5 bases, with 11 bases sitting between them. The CDR3 DNA is TGCAGCGTTGGCCTGGCGATGACCGGGGAGCTGTTTTTT. It is translated as CSVGLAMTGELFF.

The genes are TRBV12-3 or TRBV12-4 and TRBJ2-1; TRBD1 agrees at 7 bases. This CDR3 has 14 amino acids. The J segment lost 4 bases and the V segment lost 5 bases, leaving 5 bases of the junction unmatched. DNA of the CDR3: TGTGCCAGCAGTAGGGGGCCACTATACAATGAGCAGTTCTTC. The encoded protein is CASSRGPLYNEQFF.

The chain links TRBV4-3 to TRBJ1-4, with D tentatively TRBD1 (5 bases). Trimming left V 0 bases short and J 4 bases short, with 12 bases between. This CDR3 is 16 amino acids long. The V gene's germline CDR1 is LGHNA and CDR2 YSLEER. CDR3 nucleotides: TGCGCCAGCAGCCAAGATGGGGGTATTGATAATGAAAAACTGTTTTTT. Translation: CASSQDGGIDNEKLFF.

The rearrangement uses TRBV9 and TRBJ2-3, with TRBD2 matching 9 bases. CDR3 size: 16 residues. CDR1 is SGDLS, CDR2 YYNGEE, per germline. The trim removed 0 bases at V and 4 bases at J, leaving 6 bases unmatched. The CDR3 region has the DNA TGTGCCAGCAGCGTAGAGAGCGGGGGGTCGTCAGATACGCAGTATTTT. Its protein is CASSVESGGSSDTQYF.

This clonotype was seen at least ten times. This chain links TRBV7-2 with TRBJ2-5; maybe TRBD1 (5 bases). CDR3 length: 14 residues. V shed 3 bases and J shed 0 bases, with 8 bases lying between them. Germline V CDR1 and CDR2: SGHTA, FQGNSA. The CDR3: CASSLTAYQETQYF. The CDR3 DNA follows: TGTGCCAGCAGCTTGACAGCTTACCAAGAGACCCAGTACTTC.

This clonotype was observed a handful of times. The rearrangement joins TRBV7-2 to TRBJ1-6, with TRBD1 as a possible D gene (6 bases). The germline V gene has CDR1 SGHTA and CDR2 FQGNSA. V lost 5 bases and J 8 bases, leaving 13 bases between the germline ends. The CDR3 has 14 residues. DNA of the CDR3: TGTGCCAGCAGCGCCGGACAGAGGTATTCACCCCTCCACTTT. Amino acids: CASSAGQRYSPLHF.

The chain uses TRBV12-3 or TRBV12-4 and TRBJ2-5, with TRBD2 identical over 10 bases. This CDR3 has 14 residues. Trimming removed 8 bases from V and 4 bases from J; junction bases left unmatched: 7. CDR3 amino acids: CASRSGGARETQYF. The CDR3 nucleotides read TGTGCCAGCCGGAGCGGGGGGGCGAGAGAGACCCAGTACTTC.

The CDR3 loop is CASSLNRVGKTQYF. In DNA, the CDR3 is TGTGCCAGCAGCCTAAACAGGGTTGGCAAGACCCAGTACTTC. The rearrangement links TRBV3-1 to TRBJ2-5; D perhaps matches TRBD1 (6 bases). Germline loops: CDR1 LGHDT, CDR2 YNNKEL (reference sequence). V lost 4 bases and J 6 bases, leaving 15 bases between the germline ends. This CDR3 is built from 14 residues.

Ten or more counts support this clonotype. The chain uses TRBV7-9 and TRBJ2-1; 12 positions match TRBD2. CDR1 and CDR2 (germline): SEHNR, FQNEAQ (reference sequence). J gave up 0 bases and V 4 bases, and 4 bases lay outside the gene matches. The CDR3 loop spans 17 amino acids. CDR3 in amino acids: CASSSGLAGSSYNEQFF. CDR3 nucleotides: TGTGCCAGCAGCTCAGGACTAGCGGGGAGCTCCTACAATGAGCAGTTCTTC.

This clonotype was seen a few times. The chain recombines TRBV9 with TRBJ2-1; perhaps D is TRBD1 or TRBD2 (6 bases each). This CDR3 region has 17 residues. Trimming cost V 3 bases and J 0 bases, with 16 bases left between them. CDR1 is SGDLS, CDR2 YYNGEE, per germline. The CDR3 protein is CASSEKFPGASYNEQFF. The CDR3 coding sequence is TGTGCCAGCAGCGAGAAATTCCCGGGGGCCTCCTACAATGAGCAGTTCTTC.

In this sample, this clonotype turned up a few times. This chain uses TRBV29-1 with TRBJ2-1, with D tentatively TRBD2 (5 bases). Trimming took 5 bases from V and 9 from J, leaving 17 bases between them. Germline V CDR1 and CDR2: SQVTM, ANQGSEA. The CDR3 has 13 amino acids. CDR3 residues: CSVRERVAGEQFF. The CDR3 DNA follows: TGCAGCGTTCGGGAACGGGTAGCTGGTGAGCAGTTCTTC.

The genes are TRBV6-5 and TRBJ1-5, with D hard to call. This CDR3 region has 15 residues. V lost 0 bases and J 3 bases, leaving 9 bases between the germline ends. Germline CDR1 MNHEY, CDR2 SVGAGI. CDR3 residues: CASSYSANNNQPQHF. In nucleotides, the CDR3 is TGTGCCAGCAGTTACTCGGCGAATAACAATCAGCCCCAGCATTTT.